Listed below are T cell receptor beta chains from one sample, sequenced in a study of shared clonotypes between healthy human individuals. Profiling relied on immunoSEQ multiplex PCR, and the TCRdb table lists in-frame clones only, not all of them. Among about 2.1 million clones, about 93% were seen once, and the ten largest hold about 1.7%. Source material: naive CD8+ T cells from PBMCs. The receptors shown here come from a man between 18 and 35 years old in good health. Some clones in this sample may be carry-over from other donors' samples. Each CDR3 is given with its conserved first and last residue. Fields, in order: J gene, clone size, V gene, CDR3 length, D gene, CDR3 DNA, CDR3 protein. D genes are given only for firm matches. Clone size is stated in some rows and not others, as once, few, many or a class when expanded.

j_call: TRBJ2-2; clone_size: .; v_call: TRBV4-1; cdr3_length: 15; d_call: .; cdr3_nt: TGCGCCAGCAGCCACAGAACAGGAAACACCGGGGAGCTGTTTTTT; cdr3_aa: CASSHRTGNTGELFF
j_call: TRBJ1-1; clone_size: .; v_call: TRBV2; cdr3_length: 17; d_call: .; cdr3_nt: TGTGCCAGCAGTGAAGCGAGGCACCTCCCAACGCGCACTGAAGCTTTCTTT; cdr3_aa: CASSEARHLPTRTEAFF
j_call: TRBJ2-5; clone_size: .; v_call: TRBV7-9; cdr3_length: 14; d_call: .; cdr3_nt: TGTGCCAGCACCGAGAAGGGGGTTAAAGAGACCCAGTACTTC; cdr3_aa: CASTEKGVKETQYF
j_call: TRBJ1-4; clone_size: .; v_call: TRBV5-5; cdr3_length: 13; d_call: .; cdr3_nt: TGTGCCAGCAGCCCACAGGGTGGTGGGAAACTGTTTTTT; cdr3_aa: CASSPQGGGKLFF
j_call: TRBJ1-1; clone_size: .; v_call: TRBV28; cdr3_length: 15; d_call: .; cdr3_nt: TGTGCCATCTCAGTTTATAGGCAGGGCAACACTGAAGCTTTCTTT; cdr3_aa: CAISVYRQGNTEAFF
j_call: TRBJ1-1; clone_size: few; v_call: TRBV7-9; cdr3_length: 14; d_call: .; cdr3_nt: TGTGCCAGCAGCCCTCTACCCGAGGGCACTGAAGCTTTCTTT; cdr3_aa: CASSPLPEGTEAFF
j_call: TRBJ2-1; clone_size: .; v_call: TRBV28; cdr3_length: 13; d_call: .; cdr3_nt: TGTGCCAGCAGCCCCACTAGCAACAATGAGCAGTTCTTC; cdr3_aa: CASSPTSNNEQFF
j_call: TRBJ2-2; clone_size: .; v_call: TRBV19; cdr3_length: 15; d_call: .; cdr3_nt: TGTGCCAGTAGTAGTGGTTGGTTTAACACCGGGGAGCTGTTTTTT; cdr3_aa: CASSSGWFNTGELFF
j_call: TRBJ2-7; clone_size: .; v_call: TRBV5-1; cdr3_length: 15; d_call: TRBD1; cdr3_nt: TGCGCCAGCAGCTTGGGGGGACAGGGGTCCTACGAGCAGTACTTC; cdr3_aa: CASSLGGQGSYEQYF
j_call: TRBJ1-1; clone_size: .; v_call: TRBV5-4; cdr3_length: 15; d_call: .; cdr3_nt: TGTGCCAGCAGCTTGGTGGGGGCGCCGAACACTGAAGCTTTCTTT; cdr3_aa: CASSLVGAPNTEAFF
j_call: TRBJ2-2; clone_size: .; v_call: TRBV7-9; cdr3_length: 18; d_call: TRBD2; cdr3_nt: TGTGCCAGCAGAACCGGGACTAGCGGGATAGGGGACACCGGGGAGCTGTTTTTT; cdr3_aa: CASRTGTSGIGDTGELFF
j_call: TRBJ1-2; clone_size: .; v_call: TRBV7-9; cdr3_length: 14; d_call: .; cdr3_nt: TGTGCCAGCAGCTACTCCACAGTAAACTATGGCTACACCTTC; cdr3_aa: CASSYSTVNYGYTF
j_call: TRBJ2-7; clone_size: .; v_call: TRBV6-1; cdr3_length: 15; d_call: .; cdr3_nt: TGTGCCAGCAGTGTAGAGCGGGTTACGTCCTACGAGCAGTACTTC; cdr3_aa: CASSVERVTSYEQYF
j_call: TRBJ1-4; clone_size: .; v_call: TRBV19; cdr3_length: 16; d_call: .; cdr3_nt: TGTGCCAGTAGTCTTCTCTCAGGGGCAACTAATGAAAAACTGTTTTTT; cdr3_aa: CASSLLSGATNEKLFF
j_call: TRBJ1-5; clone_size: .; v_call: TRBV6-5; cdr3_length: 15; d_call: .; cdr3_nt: TGTGCCAGCAGTTACTCGAGTCACAGCTATCAGCCCCAGCATTTT; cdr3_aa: CASSYSSHSYQPQHF
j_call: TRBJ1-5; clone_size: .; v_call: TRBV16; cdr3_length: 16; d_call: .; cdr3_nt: TGTGCCAGCAGCCAAATGTGGGGGGAGGGCAATCAGCCCCAGCATTTT; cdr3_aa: CASSQMWGEGNQPQHF
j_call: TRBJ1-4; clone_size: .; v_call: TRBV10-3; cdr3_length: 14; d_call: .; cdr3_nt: TGTGCCATCAGAAGGGAAGGTCCGTATGAAAAACTGTTTTTT; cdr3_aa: CAIRREGPYEKLFF
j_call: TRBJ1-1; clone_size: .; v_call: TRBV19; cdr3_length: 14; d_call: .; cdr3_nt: TGTGCCAGTAGTTGGGGGGGGGCGAACACTGAAGCTTTCTTT; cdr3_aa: CASSWGGANTEAFF
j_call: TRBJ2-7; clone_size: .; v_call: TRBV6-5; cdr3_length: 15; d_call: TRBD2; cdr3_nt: TGTGCCAGCAGTAACCGGGCGGGAGGAAGCTACGAGCAGTACTTC; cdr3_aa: CASSNRAGGSYEQYF
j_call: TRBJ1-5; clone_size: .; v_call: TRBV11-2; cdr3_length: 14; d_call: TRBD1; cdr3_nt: TGTGCCAGCAGCCCGACAGGGTATTTTGAAGCCCAGCATTTT; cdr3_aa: CASSPTGYFEAQHF
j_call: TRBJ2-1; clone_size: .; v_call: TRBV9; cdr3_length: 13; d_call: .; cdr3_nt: TGTGCCAGCAGCGCCTACCTCAGGGATGAGCAGTTCTTC; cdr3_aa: CASSAYLRDEQFF
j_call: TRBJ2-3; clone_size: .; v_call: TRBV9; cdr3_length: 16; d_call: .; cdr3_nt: TGTGCCAGCAGCTTCCGCCGGGAGCCCCCCACAGATACGCAGTATTTT; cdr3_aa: CASSFRREPPTDTQYF
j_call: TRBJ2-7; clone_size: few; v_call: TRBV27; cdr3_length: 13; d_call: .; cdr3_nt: TGTGCCAGCAGTTTGAACTTTCAACACGAGCAGTACTTC; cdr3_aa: CASSLNFQHEQYF
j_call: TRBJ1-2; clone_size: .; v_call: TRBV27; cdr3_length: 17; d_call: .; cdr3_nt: TGTGCCAGCAGTTTATCTGGCAGGTTCTTAGCTAACTATGGCTACACCTTC; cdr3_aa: CASSLSGRFLANYGYTF
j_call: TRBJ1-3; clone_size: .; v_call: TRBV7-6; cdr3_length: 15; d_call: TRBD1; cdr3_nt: TGTGCCAGCAGCTGGACAGGGAGTCCCGGAAACACCATATATTTT; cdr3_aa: CASSWTGSPGNTIYF
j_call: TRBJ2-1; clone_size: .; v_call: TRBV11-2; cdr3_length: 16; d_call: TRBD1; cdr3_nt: TGTGCCAGCAGCTTAGAAGGGACAGGAGTCTACAATGAGCAGTTCTTC; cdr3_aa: CASSLEGTGVYNEQFF
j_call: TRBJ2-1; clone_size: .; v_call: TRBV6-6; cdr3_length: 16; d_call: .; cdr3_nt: TGTGCCAGCAGGGACAAGCGGGTTAGCTCCTACAATGAGCAGTTCTTC; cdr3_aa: CASRDKRVSSYNEQFF
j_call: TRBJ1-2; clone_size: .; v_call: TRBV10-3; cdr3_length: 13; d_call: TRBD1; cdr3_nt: TGTGCCATCAGTGACCCCAGGGGGCATGGCTACACCTTC; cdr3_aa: CAISDPRGHGYTF
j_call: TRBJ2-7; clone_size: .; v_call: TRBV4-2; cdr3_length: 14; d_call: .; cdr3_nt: TGTGCCAGCAGCCCTGGAGCGGGCGACTACGAGCAGTACTTC; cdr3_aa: CASSPGAGDYEQYF
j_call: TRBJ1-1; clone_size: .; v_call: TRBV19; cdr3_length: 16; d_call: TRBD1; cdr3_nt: TGTGCCAGTTCCCGGGACAGGGTCGGGGCTGGGACTGAAGCTTTCTTT; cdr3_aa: CASSRDRVGAGTEAFF
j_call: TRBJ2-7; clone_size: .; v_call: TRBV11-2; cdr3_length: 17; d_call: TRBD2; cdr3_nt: TGTGCCAGCAGCTTTCCGGGACTAGCGATTCGCTCCTACGAGCAGTACTTC; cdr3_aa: CASSFPGLAIRSYEQYF
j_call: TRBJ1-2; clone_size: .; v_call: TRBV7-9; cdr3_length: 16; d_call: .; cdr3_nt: TGTGCCAGCAGCTCCTCAAGGGCCGGGGACCTCTGGGGCTACACCTTC; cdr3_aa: CASSSSRAGDLWGYTF
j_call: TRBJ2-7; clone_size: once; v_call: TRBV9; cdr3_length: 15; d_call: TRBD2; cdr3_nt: TGTGCCAGCAGCCCCAGCCGAGCGGGAGAGTACGAGCAGTACTTC; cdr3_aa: CASSPSRAGEYEQYF
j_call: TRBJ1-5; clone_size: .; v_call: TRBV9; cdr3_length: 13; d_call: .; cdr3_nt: TGTGCCAGCAGCTTAGAGGGTAAGCAGCCCCAGCATTTT; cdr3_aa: CASSLEGKQPQHF
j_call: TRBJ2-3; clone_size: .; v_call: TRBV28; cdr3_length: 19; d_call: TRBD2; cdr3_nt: TGTGCCAGCAGTTTTTGGCTAGCGGGAGGCCCTACCAACACAGATACGCAGTATTTT; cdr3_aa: CASSFWLAGGPTNTDTQYF
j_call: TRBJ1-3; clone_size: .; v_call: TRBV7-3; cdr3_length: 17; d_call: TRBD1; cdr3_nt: TGTGCCAGCAGCCTCTACCGGGACAGGGGGCTATGGAACACCATATATTTT; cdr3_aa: CASSLYRDRGLWNTIYF
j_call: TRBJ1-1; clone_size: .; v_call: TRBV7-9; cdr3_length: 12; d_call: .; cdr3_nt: TGTGCCAGCAGCTCCAATACAGCTGAAGCTTTCTTT; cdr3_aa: CASSSNTAEAFF
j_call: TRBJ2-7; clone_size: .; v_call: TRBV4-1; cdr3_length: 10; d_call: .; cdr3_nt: TGCGCCAGCCGGGGGAGCGAGCAGTACTTC; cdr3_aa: CASRGSEQYF
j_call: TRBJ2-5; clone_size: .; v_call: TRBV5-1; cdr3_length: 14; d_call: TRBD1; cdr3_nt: TGCGCCAGGATCGACAGGGCGACCTTGGAGACCCAGTACTTC; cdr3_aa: CARIDRATLETQYF
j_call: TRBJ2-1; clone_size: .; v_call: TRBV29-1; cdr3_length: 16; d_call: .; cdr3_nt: TGCAGCGTTGAAGAGGGCCGGGCCCGATATATCGATGAGCAGTTCTTC; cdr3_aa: CSVEEGRARYIDEQFF
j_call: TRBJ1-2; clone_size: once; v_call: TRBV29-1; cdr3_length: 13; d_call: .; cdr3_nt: TGCAGCGTCCCTAAAGGTGTGGCGTATGGCTACACCTTC; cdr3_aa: CSVPKGVAYGYTF
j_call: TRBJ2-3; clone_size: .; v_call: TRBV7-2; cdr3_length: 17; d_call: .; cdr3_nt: TGTGCCAGCAGCTTAGCAAGGCTAGCGCTGCTCACAGATACGCAGTATTTT; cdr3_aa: CASSLARLALLTDTQYF